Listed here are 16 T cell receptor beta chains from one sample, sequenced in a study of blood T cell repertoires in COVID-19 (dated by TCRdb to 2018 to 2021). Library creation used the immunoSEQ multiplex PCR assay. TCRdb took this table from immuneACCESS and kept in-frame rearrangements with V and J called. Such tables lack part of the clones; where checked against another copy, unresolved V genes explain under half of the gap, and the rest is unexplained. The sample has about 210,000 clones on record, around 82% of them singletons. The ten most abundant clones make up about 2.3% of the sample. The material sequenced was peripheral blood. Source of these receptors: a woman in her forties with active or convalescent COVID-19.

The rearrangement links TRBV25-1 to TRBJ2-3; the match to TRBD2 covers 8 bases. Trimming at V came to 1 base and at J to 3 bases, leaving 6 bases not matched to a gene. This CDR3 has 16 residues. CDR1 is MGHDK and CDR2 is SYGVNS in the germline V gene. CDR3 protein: CASSESQRETTDTQYF. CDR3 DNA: TGTGCCAGCAGTGAATCTCAGCGGGAGACGACAGATACGCAGTATTTT.

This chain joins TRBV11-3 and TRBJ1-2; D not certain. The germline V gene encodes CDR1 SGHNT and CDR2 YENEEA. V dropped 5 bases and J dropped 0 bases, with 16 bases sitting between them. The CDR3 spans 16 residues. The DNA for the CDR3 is TGTGCCAGCAGCCCGGGGTACTCGCCTACTAACTATGGCTACACCTTC. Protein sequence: CASSPGYSPTNYGYTF.

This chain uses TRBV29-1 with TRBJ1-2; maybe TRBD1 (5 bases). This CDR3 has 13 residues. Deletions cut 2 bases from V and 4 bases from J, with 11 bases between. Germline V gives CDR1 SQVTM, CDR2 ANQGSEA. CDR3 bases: TGCAGCGTTGAACGGAGGGGTTCCTATGGCTACACCTTC. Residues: CSVERRGSYGYTF.

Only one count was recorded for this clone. The CDR3 here is CASSLANEQYF. The CDR3 coding sequence is TGTGCCAGCAGCTTAGCCAACGAGCAGTACTTC. The V and J genes are TRBV11-2 and TRBJ2-7, with D unclear. The V gene lost 1 base and the J gene lost 5 bases, with 3 bases spanning the gap. Per the germline V gene, CDR1 is SGHAT and CDR2 is FQNNGV. The CDR3 runs 11 residues.

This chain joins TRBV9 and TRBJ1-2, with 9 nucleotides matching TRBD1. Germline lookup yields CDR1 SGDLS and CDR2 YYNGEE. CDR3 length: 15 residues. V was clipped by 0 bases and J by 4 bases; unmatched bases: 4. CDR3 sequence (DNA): TGTGCCAGCAGCGTAGGAGCGGGACAGGGCTATGGCTACACCTTC. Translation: CASSVGAGQGYGYTF.

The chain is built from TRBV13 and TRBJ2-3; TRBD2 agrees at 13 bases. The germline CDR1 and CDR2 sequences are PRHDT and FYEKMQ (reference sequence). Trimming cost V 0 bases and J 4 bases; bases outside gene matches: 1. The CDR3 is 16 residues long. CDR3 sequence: CASSLGLAGGSDTQYF. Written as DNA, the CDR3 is TGTGCCAGCAGCTTAGGACTAGCGGGAGGGTCAGATACGCAGTATTTT. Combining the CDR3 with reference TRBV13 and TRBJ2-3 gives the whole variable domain AAGVIQSPRHLIKEKRETATLKCYPIPRHDTVYWYQQGPGQDPQFLISFYEKMQSDKGSIPDRFSAQQFSDYHSELNMSSLELGDSALYFCASSLGLAGGSDTQYFGPGTRLTVL.

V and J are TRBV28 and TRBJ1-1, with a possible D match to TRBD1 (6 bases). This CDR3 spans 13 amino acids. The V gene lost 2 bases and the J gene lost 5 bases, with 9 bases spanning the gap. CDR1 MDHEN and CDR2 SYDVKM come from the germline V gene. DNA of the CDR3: TGTGCCAGCAGTTTAAATACAGGGACTGAAGCTTTCTTT. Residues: CASSLNTGTEAFF.

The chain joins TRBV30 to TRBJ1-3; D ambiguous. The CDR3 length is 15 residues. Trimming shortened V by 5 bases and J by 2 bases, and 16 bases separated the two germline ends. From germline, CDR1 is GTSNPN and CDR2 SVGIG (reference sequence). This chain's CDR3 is CAWSQLETAGNTIYF. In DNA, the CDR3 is TGTGCCTGGTCCCAACTGGAGACGGCTGGAAACACCATATATTTT.

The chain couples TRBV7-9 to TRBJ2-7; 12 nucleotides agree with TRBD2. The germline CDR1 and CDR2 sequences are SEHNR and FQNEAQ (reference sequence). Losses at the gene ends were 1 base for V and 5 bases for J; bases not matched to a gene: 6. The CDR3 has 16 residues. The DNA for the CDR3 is TGTGCCAGCAGCTTAGTTCGCCCTAGCGGGGGGGACGAGCAGTACTTC. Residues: CASSLVRPSGGDEQYF.

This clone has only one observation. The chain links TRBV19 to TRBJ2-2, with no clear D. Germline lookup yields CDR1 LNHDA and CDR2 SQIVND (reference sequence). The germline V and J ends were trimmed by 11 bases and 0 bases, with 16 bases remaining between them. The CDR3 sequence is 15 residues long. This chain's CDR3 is CAWVRGLANTGELFF. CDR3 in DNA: TGTGCCTGGGTACGCGGCCTAGCGAACACCGGGGAGCTGTTTTTT.

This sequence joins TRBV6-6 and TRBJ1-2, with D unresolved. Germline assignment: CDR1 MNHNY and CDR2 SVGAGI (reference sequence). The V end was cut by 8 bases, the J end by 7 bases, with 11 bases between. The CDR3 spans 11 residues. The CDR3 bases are TGTGCCAGCTTGGGCGCTGGTGGCTACACCTTC. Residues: CASLGAGGYTF.

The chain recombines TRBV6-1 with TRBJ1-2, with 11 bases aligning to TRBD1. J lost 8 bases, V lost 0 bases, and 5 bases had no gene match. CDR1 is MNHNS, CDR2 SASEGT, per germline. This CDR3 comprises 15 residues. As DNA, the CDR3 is TGTGCCAGCAGTGAAGCCGGGACAGGGGGACGCGGCTACACCTTC. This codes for CASSEAGTGGRGYTF.

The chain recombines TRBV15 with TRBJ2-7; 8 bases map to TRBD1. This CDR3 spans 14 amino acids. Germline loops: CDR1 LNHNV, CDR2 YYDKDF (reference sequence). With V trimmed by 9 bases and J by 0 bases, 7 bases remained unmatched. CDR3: CATADRGSSYEQYF. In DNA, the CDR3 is TGTGCCACAGCAGACAGGGGAAGCTCCTACGAGCAGTACTTC.

CDR3 region: CASSYSSAAYGYTF. CDR3 DNA: TGTGCCAGCAGTTATAGTAGTGCGGCCTATGGCTACACCTTC. The chain links TRBV6-2 or TRBV6-3 to TRBJ1-2; D gene uncertain. This CDR3 has 14 amino acids. Trimming removed 3 bases at V and 4 bases at J, with 12 bases between. CDR1 is MNHEY, CDR2 SVGEGT, per germline.

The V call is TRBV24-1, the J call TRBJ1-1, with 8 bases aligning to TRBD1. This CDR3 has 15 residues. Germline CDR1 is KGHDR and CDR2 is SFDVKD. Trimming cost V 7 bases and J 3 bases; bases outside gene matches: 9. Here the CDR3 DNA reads TGTGCCACCAGCCAGACAGGGGAGGAGGACACTGAAGCTTTCTTT. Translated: CATSQTGEEDTEAFF.

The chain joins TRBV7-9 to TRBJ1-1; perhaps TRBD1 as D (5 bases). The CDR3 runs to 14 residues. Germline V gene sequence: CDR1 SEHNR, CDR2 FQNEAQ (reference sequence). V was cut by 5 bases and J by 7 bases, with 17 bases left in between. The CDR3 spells CASSPKTVVNEAFF. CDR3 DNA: TGTGCCAGCAGCCCAAAGACAGTTGTTAATGAAGCTTTCTTT.